This section outlines one TCR beta chain sequence together with its context. V lost 1 base to trimming and J lost 3 bases, with 10 bases between them. This CDR3 is 14 amino acids long. Germline V gene sequence: CDR1 MDHEN, CDR2 SYDVKM. The record originates from a study of blood T cell repertoires in COVID-19. Across the whole study: Acute and convalescent COVID-19 specimens originated in the United States, Italy and Spain.

Original handling: For nucleated cells, counts were estimated from reference gene primer amplification. Here immunoSEQ multiplex PCR was the method, and the copy in TCRdb shows in-frame clones only, minus some. D and trimming come from the DNA, and the V and J calls and clone size come from that table. The top ten clones hold approximately 18% of a sample with about 120,000 clones, 81% of them seen once. The chain couples TRBV28 to TRBJ2-7; perhaps TRBD1 as D (7 bases). Sequencing was performed on peripheral blood. The TCR comes from a man between 25 and 39 years old with COVID-19, enrolled during active disease. The CDR3 loop is CASSLYRGGYEQYF. CDR3 DNA sequence: TGTGCCAGCAGTTTATACAGGGGAGGCTACGAGCAGTACTTC.